The 14 T cell receptor beta chains reported below all come from one sample, sequenced in a study of OX40 agonist ivuxolimab in advanced cancers. The assay was immunoSEQ multiplex PCR, and TCRdb's table has in-frame clones only and misses some. The sample has fewer than 140,000 clones, less than 95% seen once. Sequences were derived from CD4+ or CD8+ T cells sorted from blood, sampled in a trial of the OX40 agonist ivuxolimab. These receptors all stem from an adult with an advanced solid tumor such as melanoma, head and neck, liver or kidney cancer.

This clone has just one count. The chain recombines TRBV12-5 with TRBJ2-3; 8 bases are a match to TRBD1. With V trimmed by 7 bases and J by 4 bases, 7 bases remained unmatched. The CDR3 is 14 residues long. Germline V gene lookup returns CDR1 LGHNT and CDR2 FRNRAP. Written as DNA, the CDR3 is TGTGCTAGTGCCACTGGACAGGGCTCAGATACGCAGTATTTT. Encoded protein: CASATGQGSDTQYF.

The rearrangement joins TRBV6-5 to TRBJ1-2, with D unresolved. The CDR3 spans 13 residues. Looked up from germline, CDR1 is MNHEY and CDR2 is SVGAGI. Trimming removed 6 bases from V and 8 bases from J, with 16 bases in between. The CDR3 DNA reads as TGTGCCAGCAGCGACGGTAGGGTATTCGGCTACACCTTC. Translation gives CASSDGRVFGYTF.

This clone showed up just once. V and J are TRBV30 and TRBJ2-5, with TRBD2 identical over 7 bases. Trimming cost V 5 bases and J 5 bases; bases outside gene matches: 5. The CDR3 loop spans 12 amino acids. Germline lookup yields CDR1 GTSNPN and CDR2 SVGIG (reference sequence). CDR3 DNA sequence: TGTGCCTGGGACCGAGCGGGGGAGACCCAGTACTTC. This sequence encodes CAWDRAGETQYF.

As regards this clone: Distinct nucleotide sequences in the sample also encode this CDR3. The genes are TRBV7-7 and TRBJ2-7, with D possibly being TRBD1 (6 bases). V was trimmed by 4 bases and J by 2 bases, leaving 15 bases between them. Germline V gene data show CDR1 as SSHAT and CDR2 as FNYEAQ (reference sequence). The CDR3 consists of 15 residues. CDR3 coding DNA: TGTGCCAGCAGCTCAGGACAGCCTGGGCCCTACGAGCAGTACTTC. It is translated as CASSSGQPGPYEQYF.

The chain is built from TRBV18 and TRBJ2-5, with 8 bases aligning to TRBD1. The J segment lost 3 bases and the V segment lost 3 bases, leaving 15 bases of the junction unmatched. Germline CDR1 reads KGHSH; CDR2 reads LQKENI. The CDR3 consists of 18 residues. This CDR3 is CASSPRARQGKVEETQYF. The CDR3 coding sequence is TGTGCCAGCTCACCCCGAGCCCGACAGGGGAAGGTGGAAGAGACCCAGTACTTC.

The V gene is TRBV19, the J gene TRBJ1-1, with TRBD1 matching 9 bases. Germline-derived CDR1 and CDR2 are LNHDA and SQIVND (reference sequence). The CDR3 runs to 14 residues. V was clipped by 5 bases and J by 4 bases; unmatched bases: 5. This chain's CDR3 is CASSAATGGTEAFF. The CDR3 DNA sequence: TGTGCCAGTAGTGCCGCGACAGGGGGCACTGAAGCTTTCTTT.

The J gene is TRBJ2-2, the V gene TRBV7-2; weak D call: TRBD1 (6 bases). V shed 1 base and J shed 0 bases, with 15 bases lying between them. The CDR3 covers 18 residues. CDR1 and CDR2 from the germline V gene are SGHTA and FQGNSA. The CDR3 DNA reads TGTGCCAGCAGCTTAGTGAGGCTAGGACAGACGAACACCGGGGAGCTGTTTTTT. It translates to CASSLVRLGQTNTGELFF.

The chain uses TRBV28 and TRBJ1-1; TRBD1 matches at 7 bases. There are 12 residues in the CDR3. The germline V gene encodes CDR1 MDHEN and CDR2 SYDVKM. Trimming cost V 2 bases and J 11 bases; bases outside gene matches: 5. CDR3 region: CASSLPDRVAFF. CDR3 DNA sequence: TGTGCCAGCAGTTTACCCGACAGGGTGGCTTTCTTT.

The chain combines TRBV4-3 with TRBJ2-5; no definite D call. Germline CDR1 LGHNA, CDR2 YSLEER. Trimming pared 0 bases from V and 5 bases from J, leaving 10 bases between. CDR3 size: 14 residues. CDR3 DNA sequence: TGCGCCAGCAGCCAAGATTTGTGGGTCGAGACCCAGTACTTC. Protein product: CASSQDLWVETQYF.

This clone came up once. One junction end disagrees with the germline gene, perhaps due to a read error. Distinct nucleotide sequences in the sample also encode this CDR3. This sequence joins TRBV7-2 and TRBJ2-1; 8 nucleotides match TRBD2. This CDR3 contains 14 residues. Germline-derived CDR1 and CDR2 are SGHTA and FQGNSA. The DNA for the CDR3 is TGTGCCAGCAGCTCTCGGACTAGCCGGAATGAACAGTTCTTC. The encoded protein is CASSSRTSRNEQFF.

This chain links TRBV29-1 with TRBJ1-3; the D is unclear. The germline V gene encodes CDR1 SQVTM and CDR2 ANQGSEA. Deletions cut 5 bases from V and 0 bases from J, with 5 bases between. The CDR3 contains 12 residues. The CDR3 DNA reads TGCAGCGTTTGGGACTCTGGAAACACCATATATTTT. Encoded protein: CSVWDSGNTIYF.

This sequence joins TRBV18 and TRBJ1-1; D is perhaps TRBD1 (5 bases). Between the trimmed V and J ends, which lost 3 bases and 4 bases, there was a span of 12 bases. The CDR3 extends over 14 amino acids. CDR1 and CDR2 from the germline V gene are KGHSH and LQKENI. The CDR3 sequence is CASSPEMQGTEAFF. The CDR3 nucleotides are TGTGCCAGCTCACCCGAGATGCAGGGCACTGAAGCTTTCTTT.

The gene calls are TRBV5-1 and TRBJ2-6; TRBD1 matches at 9 bases. CDR1 is SGHRS, CDR2 YFSETQ, per germline. The CDR3 loop spans 18 amino acids. The J segment lost 0 bases and the V segment lost 3 bases, leaving 7 bases of the junction unmatched. The CDR3: CASSSWGQGNSGANVLTF. CDR3 DNA: TGCGCCAGCAGCTCGTGGGGACAGGGCAACTCTGGGGCCAACGTCCTGACTTTC.

This sequence joins TRBV12-5 and TRBJ1-6; D ambiguous. V was clipped by 7 bases and J by 6 bases, with 13 bases between them. The CDR3 loop spans 14 amino acids. CDR1 and CDR2 from the germline V gene are LGHNT and FRNRAP. As DNA, the CDR3 is TGTGCTAGTGCCGCCCGGGGAGTTAATTCACCCCTCCACTTT. Protein product: CASAARGVNSPLHF. Using reference TRBV12-5 and TRBJ1-6 for the parts outside the CDR3, the full variable domain is DARVTQTPRHKVTEMGQEVTMRCQPILGHNTVFWYRQTMMQGLELLAYFRNRAPLDDSGMPKDRFSAEMPDATLATLKIQPSEPRDSAVYFCASAARGVNSPLHFGNGTRLTVT.